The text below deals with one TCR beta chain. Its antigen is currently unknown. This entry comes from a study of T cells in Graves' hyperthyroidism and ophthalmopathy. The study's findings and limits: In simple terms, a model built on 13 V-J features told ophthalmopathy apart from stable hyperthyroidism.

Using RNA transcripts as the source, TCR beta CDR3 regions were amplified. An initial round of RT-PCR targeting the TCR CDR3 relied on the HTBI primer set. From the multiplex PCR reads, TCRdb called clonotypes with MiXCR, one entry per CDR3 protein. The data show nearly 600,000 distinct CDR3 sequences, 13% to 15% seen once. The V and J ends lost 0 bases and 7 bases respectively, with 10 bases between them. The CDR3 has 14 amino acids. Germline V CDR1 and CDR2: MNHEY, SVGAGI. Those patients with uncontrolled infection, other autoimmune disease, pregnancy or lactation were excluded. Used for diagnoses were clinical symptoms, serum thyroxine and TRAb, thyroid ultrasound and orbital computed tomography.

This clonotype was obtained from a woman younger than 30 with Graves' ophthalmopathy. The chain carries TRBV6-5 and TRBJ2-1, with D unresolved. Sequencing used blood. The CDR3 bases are TGTGCCAGCAGTTACTCCCGGCGGAAAAATGAGCAGTTCTTC. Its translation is CASSYSRRKNEQFF.